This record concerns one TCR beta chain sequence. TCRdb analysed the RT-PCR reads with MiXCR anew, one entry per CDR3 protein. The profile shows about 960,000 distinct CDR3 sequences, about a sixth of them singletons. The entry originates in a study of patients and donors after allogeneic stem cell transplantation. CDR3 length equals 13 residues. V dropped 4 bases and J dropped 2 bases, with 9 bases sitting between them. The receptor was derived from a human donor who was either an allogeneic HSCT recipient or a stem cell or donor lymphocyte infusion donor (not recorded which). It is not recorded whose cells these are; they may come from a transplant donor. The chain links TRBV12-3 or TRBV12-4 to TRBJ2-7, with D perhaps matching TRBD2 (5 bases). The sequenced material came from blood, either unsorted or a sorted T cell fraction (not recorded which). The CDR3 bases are TGTGCCAGCAGTTCCGAGGGTCCCTACGAGCAGTACTTC. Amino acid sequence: CASSSEGPYEQYF.